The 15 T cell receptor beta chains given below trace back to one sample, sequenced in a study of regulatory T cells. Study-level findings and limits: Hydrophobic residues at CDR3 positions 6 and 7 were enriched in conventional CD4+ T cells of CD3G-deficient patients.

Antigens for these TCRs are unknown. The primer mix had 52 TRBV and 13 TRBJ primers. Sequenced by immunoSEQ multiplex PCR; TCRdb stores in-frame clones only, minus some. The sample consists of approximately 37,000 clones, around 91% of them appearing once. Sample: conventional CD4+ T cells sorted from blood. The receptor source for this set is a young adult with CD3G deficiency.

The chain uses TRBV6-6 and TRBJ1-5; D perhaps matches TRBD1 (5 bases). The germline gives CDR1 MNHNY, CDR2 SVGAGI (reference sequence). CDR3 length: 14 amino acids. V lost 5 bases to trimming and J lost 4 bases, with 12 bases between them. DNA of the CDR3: TGTGCCAGCAGTCGGGACGGGGGAAATCAGCCCCAGCATTTT. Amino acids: CASSRDGGNQPQHF.

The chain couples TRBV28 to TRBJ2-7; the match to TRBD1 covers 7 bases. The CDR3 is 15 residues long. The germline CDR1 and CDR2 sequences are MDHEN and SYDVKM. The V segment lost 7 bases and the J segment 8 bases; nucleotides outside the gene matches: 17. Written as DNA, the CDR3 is TGTGCCAGCACCACTACAGGGGCTCCCTTTTATAAGCAGTACTTC. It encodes CASTTTGAPFYKQYF. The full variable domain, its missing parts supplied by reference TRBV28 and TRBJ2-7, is DVKVTQSSRYLVKRTGEKVFLECVQDMDHENMFWYRQDPGLGLRLIYFSYDVKMKEKGDIPEGYSVSREKKERFSLILESASTNQTSMYLCASTTTGAPFYKQYFGPGTRLTVT.

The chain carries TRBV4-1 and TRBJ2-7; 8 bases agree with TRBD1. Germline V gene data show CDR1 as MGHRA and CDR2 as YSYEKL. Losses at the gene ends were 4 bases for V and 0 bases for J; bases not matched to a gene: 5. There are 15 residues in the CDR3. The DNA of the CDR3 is TGCGCCAGCAGCCGAGGGACAGGTAGCTCCTACGAGCAGTACTTC. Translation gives CASSRGTGSSYEQYF.

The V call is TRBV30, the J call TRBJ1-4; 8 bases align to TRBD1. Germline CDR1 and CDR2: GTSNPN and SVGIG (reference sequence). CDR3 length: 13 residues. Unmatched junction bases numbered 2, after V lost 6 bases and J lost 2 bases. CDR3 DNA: TGTGCCTGTGGACAGGGCACTAATGAAAAACTGTTTTTT. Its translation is CACGQGTNEKLFF.

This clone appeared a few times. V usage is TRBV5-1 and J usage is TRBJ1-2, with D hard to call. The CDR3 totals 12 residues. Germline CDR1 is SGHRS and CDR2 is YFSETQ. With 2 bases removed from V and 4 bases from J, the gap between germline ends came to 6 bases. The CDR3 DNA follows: TGCGCCAGCAGCTTCGGGTTCTATGGCTACACCTTC. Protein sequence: CASSFGFYGYTF.

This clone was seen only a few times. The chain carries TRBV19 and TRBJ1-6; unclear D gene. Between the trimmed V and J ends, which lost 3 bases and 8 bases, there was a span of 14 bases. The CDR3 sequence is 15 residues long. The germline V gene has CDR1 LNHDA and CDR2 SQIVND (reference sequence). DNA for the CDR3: TGTGCCAGTAGTATGCGCGGGGATGCTCATTCACCCCTCCACTTT. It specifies CASSMRGDAHSPLHF.

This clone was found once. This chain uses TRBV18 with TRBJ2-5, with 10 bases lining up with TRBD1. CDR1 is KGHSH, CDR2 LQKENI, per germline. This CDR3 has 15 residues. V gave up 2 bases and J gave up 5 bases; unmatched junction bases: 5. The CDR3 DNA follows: TGTGCCAGCTCACCAATGACAGGGGGCGGCGAGACCCAGTACTTC. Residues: CASSPMTGGGETQYF.

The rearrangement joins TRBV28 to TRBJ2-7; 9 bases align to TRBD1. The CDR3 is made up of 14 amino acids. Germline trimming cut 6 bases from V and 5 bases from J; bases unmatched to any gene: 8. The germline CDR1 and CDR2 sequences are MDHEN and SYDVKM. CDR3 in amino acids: CASSLGQGFDEQYF. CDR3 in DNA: TGTGCCAGCAGCTTGGGACAGGGATTCGACGAGCAGTACTTC.

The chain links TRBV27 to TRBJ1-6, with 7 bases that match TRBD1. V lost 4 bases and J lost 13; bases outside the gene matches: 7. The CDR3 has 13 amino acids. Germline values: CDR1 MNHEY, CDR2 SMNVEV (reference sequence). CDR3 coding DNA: TGTGCCAGCAGTTCCAAGACAGGGTGGCCCCTCCACTTT. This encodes CASSSKTGWPLHF.

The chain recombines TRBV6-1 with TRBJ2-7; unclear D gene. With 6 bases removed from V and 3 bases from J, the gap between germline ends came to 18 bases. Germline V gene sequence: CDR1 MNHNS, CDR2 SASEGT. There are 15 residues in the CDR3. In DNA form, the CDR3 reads TGTGCCAGCAGCGACCCGAGCAGGAGCCTCTACGAGCAGTACTTC. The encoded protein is CASSDPSRSLYEQYF.

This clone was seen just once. CDR3 loop: CASRPARNEKLFF. The CDR3 coding sequence is TGTGCCAGCAGACCGGCGAGGAATGAAAAACTGTTTTTT. This chain links TRBV28 with TRBJ1-4; D is undetermined. Germline V gives CDR1 MDHEN, CDR2 SYDVKM. The CDR3 totals 13 residues. The V and J ends lost 6 bases and 5 bases respectively, with 10 bases between them.

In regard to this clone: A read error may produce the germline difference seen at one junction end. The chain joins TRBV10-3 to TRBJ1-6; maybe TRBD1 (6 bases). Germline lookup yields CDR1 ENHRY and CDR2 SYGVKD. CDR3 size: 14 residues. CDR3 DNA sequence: TGTGCCAGCAGTTACCAGGGGTCTTATTCACCCCTCCACTTT. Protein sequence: CASSYQGSYSPLHF.

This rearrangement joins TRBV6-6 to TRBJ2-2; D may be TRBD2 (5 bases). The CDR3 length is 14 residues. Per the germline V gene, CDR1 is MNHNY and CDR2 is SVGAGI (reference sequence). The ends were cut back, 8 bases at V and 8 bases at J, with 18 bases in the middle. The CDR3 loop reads CASGKRSQAGELFF. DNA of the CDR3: TGTGCCAGCGGGAAGCGGTCCCAGGCAGGGGAGCTGTTTTTT.

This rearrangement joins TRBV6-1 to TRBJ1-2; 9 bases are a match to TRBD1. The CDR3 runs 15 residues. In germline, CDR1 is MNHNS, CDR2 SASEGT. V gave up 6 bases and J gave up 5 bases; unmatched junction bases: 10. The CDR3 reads CASRDHRGLGYGYTF. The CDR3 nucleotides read TGTGCCAGCAGGGATCACAGGGGGCTAGGGTATGGCTACACCTTC.

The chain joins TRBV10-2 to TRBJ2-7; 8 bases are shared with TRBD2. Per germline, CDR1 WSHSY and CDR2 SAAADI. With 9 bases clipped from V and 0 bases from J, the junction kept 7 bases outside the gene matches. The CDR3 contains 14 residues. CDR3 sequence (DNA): TGCGCCAGTTCCTCACGGGGGGGCTCCTACGAGCAGTACTTC. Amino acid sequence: CASSSRGGSYEQYF.